The following is a T cell receptor (beta chain) sequence with its context. One end of the junction fails to match germline, which may point to a read error. TCRdb's table, derived via immunoSEQ multiplex PCR, lists solely in-frame clones and lacks some. This sample carries roughly 220,000 clones, more than 65% of them seen once, and the ten largest clones take 3% to 3.5%. This entry belongs to a study of blood T cell repertoires in COVID-19. Study in general: There were acute and convalescent COVID-19 samples, and they came from the United States, Italy and Spain.

CDR1 is MNHNS and CDR2 is SASEGT in the germline V gene. CDR3 length equals 15 residues. Sequenced: peripheral blood. The chain is built from TRBV6-1 and TRBJ2-7, with 11 bases matching TRBD1. The receptor was derived from a young woman who had recovered from COVID-19. CDR3 DNA sequence: TGTGCCAGCAGAGAAGGACAGGGGGCGACTTACGAGCAGTACTTC. Translation gives CASREGQGATYEQYF.